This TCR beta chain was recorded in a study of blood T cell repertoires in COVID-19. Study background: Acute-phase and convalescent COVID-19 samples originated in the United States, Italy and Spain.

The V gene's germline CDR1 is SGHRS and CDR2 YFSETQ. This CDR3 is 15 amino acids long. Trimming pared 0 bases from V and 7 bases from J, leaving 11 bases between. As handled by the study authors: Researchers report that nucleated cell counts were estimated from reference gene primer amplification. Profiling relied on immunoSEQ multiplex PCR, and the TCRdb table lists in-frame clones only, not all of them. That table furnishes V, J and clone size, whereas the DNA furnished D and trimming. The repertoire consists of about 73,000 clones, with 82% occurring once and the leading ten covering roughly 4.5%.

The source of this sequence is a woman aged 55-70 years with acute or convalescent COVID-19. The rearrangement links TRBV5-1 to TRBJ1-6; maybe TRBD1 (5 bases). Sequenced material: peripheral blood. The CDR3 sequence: CASSLVAGTNSPLHF. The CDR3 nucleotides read TGCGCCAGCAGCTTGGTGGCGGGGACCAATTCACCCCTCCACTTT.